The rows below give T cell receptor beta chains drawn from one sample of a study of beta chain features in type 1 diabetes. TCRdb's copy holds only in-frame clones and misses some; the assay was immunoSEQ multiplex PCR. The table lists roughly 700,000 clones, about an eighth of them singletons. The sequenced sample was naive CD4+ T cells from blood. The receptors come from a man between 18 and 35 years old with type 1 diabetes. Both conserved end residues are part of each CDR3. A D gene is named only where the DNA matches it firmly. Clone size, where shown, is once, few, many, or a class for clones that have expanded.

clone_size d_call j_call v_call cdr3_aa cdr3_nt
few . TRBJ2-5 TRBV5-4 CASSLEGGPPETQYF TGTGCCAGCAGCTTGGAGGGGGGCCCCCCAGAGACCCAGTACTTC
. . TRBJ2-7 TRBV5-6 CASSWSLYEQYF TGTGCCAGCAGCTGGAGTCTCTACGAGCAGTACTTC
. . TRBJ1-2 TRBV4-2 CASSQEPNYGYTF TGTGCCAGCAGCCAAGAGCCCAACTATGGCTACACCTTC
few TRBD2 TRBJ2-1 TRBV7-2 CASSTRTSGGNVYNEQFF TGTGCCAGCAGTACAAGGACTAGCGGGGGAAATGTTTACAATGAGCAGTTCTTC
. . TRBJ1-5 TRBV30 CAWSVRAYSNQPQHF TGTGCCTGGAGTGTACGTGCTTATAGCAATCAGCCCCAGCATTTT
. . TRBJ2-3 TRBV7-2 CASSLGGIDTQYF TGTGCCAGCAGCTTAGGGGGCATAGATACGCAGTATTTT
few . TRBJ2-2 TRBV27 CASRLSGVNTGELFF TGTGCCAGCAGGCTTTCCGGCGTGAACACCGGGGAGCTGTTTTTT
. TRBD1 TRBJ1-6 TRBV25-1 CASHDTGTAPNSPLHF TGTGCCAGCCACGACACCGGGACAGCCCCAAATTCACCCCTCCACTTT
. . TRBJ2-1 TRBV18 CASSPLVVEQFF TGTGCCAGCTCACCACTAGTGGTTGAGCAGTTCTTC
. . TRBJ1-2 TRBV13 CASSFRGREILGDGYTF TGTGCCAGCAGCTTTCGGGGACGGGAAATTTTGGGTGATGGCTACACCTTC
. TRBD1 TRBJ1-5 TRBV30 CAWTQGEGPQHF TGTGCCTGGACTCAGGGGGAAGGGCCCCAGCATTTT
. TRBD1 TRBJ1-2 TRBV18 CASSPAGQGAKGYTF TGTGCCAGCTCACCCGCGGGACAGGGGGCGAAGGGCTACACCTTC
. . TRBJ2-7 TRBV15 CATSRDVAETDEQYF TGTGCCACCAGCAGAGATGTCGCAGAGACCGACGAGCAGTACTTC
few . TRBJ2-3 TRBV6-6 CASSVRHSGTDTQYF TGTGCCAGCAGTGTACGTCACTCGGGCACAGATACGCAGTATTTT
. . TRBJ2-5 TRBV29-1 CSVSPRERGETQYF TGCAGCGTTTCCCCAAGGGAGCGTGGGGAGACCCAGTACTTC
few . TRBJ1-3 TRBV28 CASSLGGNSGNTIYF TGTGCCAGCAGTTTGGGAGGGAACTCTGGAAACACCATATATTTT
. TRBD1 TRBJ1-2 TRBV19 CASSRDRVNYGYTF TGTGCCAGTAGTAGAGACAGGGTGAACTATGGCTACACCTTC
few . TRBJ2-1 TRBV6-1 CAISLGPNNEQFF TGTGCCATCAGTCTAGGGCCAAACAATGAGCAGTTCTTC
. TRBD2 TRBJ2-7 TRBV6-5 CASSGTSGGWEQYF TGTGCCAGCAGTGGGACTAGCGGGGGGTGGGAGCAGTACTTC
. TRBD1 TRBJ1-2 TRBV5-1 CASSFGDSPNYGYTF TGCGCCAGCAGCTTCGGGGACAGCCCTAACTATGGCTACACCTTC
. . TRBJ1-5 TRBV6-1 CASSARTAPQHF TGTGCCAGCAGTGCCCGGACGGCGCCCCAGCATTTT
. . TRBJ2-3 TRBV19 CASSIARQSTDTQYF TGTGCCAGTAGTATAGCCCGACAGAGCACAGATACGCAGTATTTT
. TRBD1 TRBJ2-7 TRBV6-5 CASRRRQGESYEQYF TGTGCCAGCAGAAGGCGACAGGGGGAGTCCTACGAGCAGTACTTC
. TRBD1 TRBJ1-1 TRBV4-2 CASSQDGTGARTEAFF TGTGCCAGCAGCCAAGACGGAACAGGGGCCCGAACTGAAGCTTTCTTT
. . TRBJ2-2 TRBV2 CASRAEAGELFF TGTGCCAGCAGGGCCGAAGCCGGGGAGCTGTTTTTT
. TRBD1 TRBJ2-3 TRBV28 CASSSGQGTDTQYF TGTGCCAGCAGTTCCGGACAGGGCACAGATACGCAGTATTTT
few . TRBJ1-6 TRBV2 CASTRGKNSPLHF TGTGCCAGCACTCGGGGAAAGAATTCACCCCTCCACTTT